This T cell receptor beta chain was sequenced during a study of sequential checkpoint blockade in melanoma. Across the whole study: First-line arms were nivolumab then ipilimumab, or the reverse, randomized 1:1.

Treatment indicated: randomized to nivolumab then ipilimumab (arm A) or the reverse (arm B). Patients had received no earlier DNA-damaging chemotherapy. Live CD3+CD8+ CD19− CD56− cells were sorted from PBMCs. Some clones are missing from TCRdb's copy, which holds only in-frame ones; the method was immunoSEQ multiplex PCR. This sample has 12,000 to 15,000 clones; approximately 52% occur once, and the top ten carry roughly 17%. Germline-derived CDR1 and CDR2 are WSHSY and SAAADI. This CDR3 comprises 15 residues. Trimming cost V 3 bases and J 1 base, with 12 bases left between them. Sequences were derived from CD8+ T cells sorted from blood (inferred from file names), sampled from a patient given nivolumab and ipilimumab in sequence. This rearrangement joins TRBV10-2 to TRBJ2-5, with D possibly TRBD1 on 7 matching bases. This TCR was sampled from a human donor with melanoma. CDR3 nucleotide sequence: TGCGCCAGCAGTGAACTAGCAGGGGGCCAAGAGACCCAGTACTTC. Its protein is CASSELAGGQETQYF.